This note documents a single T cell receptor (beta chain) sequence. Antigen: not known. The sample comes from a study of T cell responses to AZD1222 COVID-19 vaccine. The study's findings and limits: Females outnumbered males among donors, who were mostly white British; clonal diversity was possibly underestimated. The study found Spike-specific TCR breadth and depth rose after two AZD1222 doses.

The table came from immunoSEQ multiplex PCR; TCRdb's copy has only in-frame clones and leaves some out. The sample records 120,000 or so clones, about 82% being singletons. CDR3 length equals 15 residues. V was pared by 5 bases and J by 3 bases, with 3 bases of the junction left unmatched. Germline V CDR1 and CDR2: MNHEY, SMNVEV (reference sequence). This sequence was found in an adult who received the AZD1222 COVID-19 vaccine. The chain links TRBV27 to TRBJ2-7, with TRBD2 matching 14 bases. The sequenced sample was peripheral blood, obtained 28 days after the second AZD1222 dose. Here the CDR3 DNA reads TGTGCCAGCAGTCTAGGGACTAGCGGGAGCTACGAGCAGTACTTC. Its protein is CASSLGTSGSYEQYF.